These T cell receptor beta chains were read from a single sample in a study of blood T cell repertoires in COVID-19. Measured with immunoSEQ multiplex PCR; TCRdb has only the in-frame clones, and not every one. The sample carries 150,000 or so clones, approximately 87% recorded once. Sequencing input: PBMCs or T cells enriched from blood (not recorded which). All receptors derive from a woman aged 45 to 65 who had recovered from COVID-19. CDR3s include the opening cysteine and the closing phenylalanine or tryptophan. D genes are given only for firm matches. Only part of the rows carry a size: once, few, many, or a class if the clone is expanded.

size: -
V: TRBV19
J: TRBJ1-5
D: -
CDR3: CASRGGHLDSNQPQHF
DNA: TGTGCCAGTAGGGGGGGGCATCTCGATAGCAATCAGCCCCAGCATTTT

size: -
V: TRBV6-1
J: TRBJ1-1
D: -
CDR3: CASSENPGKNTEAFF
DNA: TGTGCCAGCAGTGAAAACCCCGGGAAGAACACTGAAGCTTTCTTT

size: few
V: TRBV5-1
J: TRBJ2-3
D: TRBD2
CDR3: CASGAGLVGTDTQYF
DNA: TGCGCCAGTGGGGCGGGACTAGTAGGCACAGATACGCAGTATTTT

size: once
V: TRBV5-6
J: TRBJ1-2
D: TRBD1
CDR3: CASSPDRGPYGYTF
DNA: TGTGCCAGCAGCCCGGACAGGGGCCCCTATGGCTACACCTTC

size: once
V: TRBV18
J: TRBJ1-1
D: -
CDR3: CASSPRQNMNTEAFF
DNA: TGTGCCAGCTCACCACGCCAGAACATGAACACTGAAGCTTTCTTT

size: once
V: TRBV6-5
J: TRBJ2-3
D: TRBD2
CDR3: CATSRTSGENTQYF
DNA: TGTGCCACTTCCCGGACTAGCGGGGAAAATACGCAGTATTTT

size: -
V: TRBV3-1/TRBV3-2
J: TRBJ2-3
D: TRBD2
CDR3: CASSQDLIAGGPDTQYF
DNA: TGTGCCAGCAGCCAAGATCTTATAGCGGGGGGGCCAGATACGCAGTATTTT

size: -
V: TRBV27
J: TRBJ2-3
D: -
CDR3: CASSPGTAPRTDTQYF
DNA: TGTGCCAGCAGCCCCGGGACTGCCCCTCGCACAGATACGCAGTATTTT

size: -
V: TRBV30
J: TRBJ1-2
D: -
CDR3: CAWSVPGGERGYGYTF
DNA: TGTGCCTGGAGTGTACCGGGGGGGGAGAGAGGCTATGGCTACACCTTC

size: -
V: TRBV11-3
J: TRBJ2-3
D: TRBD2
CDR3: CASSPSGRDTQYF
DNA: TGTGCCAGCAGCCCGAGCGGGAGAGATACGCAGTATTTT

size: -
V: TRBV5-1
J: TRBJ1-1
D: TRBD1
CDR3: CASSNMGQGAGEAFF
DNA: TGCGCCAGCAGCAACATGGGACAGGGGGCCGGTGAAGCTTTCTTT

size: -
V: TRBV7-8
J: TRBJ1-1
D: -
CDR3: CASSTITDTEAFF
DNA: TGTGCCAGCAGCACGATCACGGACACTGAAGCTTTCTTT

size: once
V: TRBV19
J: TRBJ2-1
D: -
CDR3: CASRRGGRVDNEQFF
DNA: TGTGCCAGTAGAAGGGGGGGCAGGGTCGACAATGAGCAGTTCTTC

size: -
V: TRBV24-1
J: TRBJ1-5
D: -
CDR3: CATSGRQVQEPQHF
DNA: TGTGCCACCAGTGGCAGACAGGTTCAGGAGCCCCAGCATTTT

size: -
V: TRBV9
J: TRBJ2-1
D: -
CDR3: CASSLGGNDNEQFF
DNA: TGTGCCAGCAGCCTCGGGGGAAACGACAATGAGCAGTTCTTC

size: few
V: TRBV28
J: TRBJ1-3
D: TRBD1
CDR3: CASSSLTGPGNTIYF
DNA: TGTGCCAGCAGTTCCCTGACAGGGCCGGGAAACACCATATATTTT

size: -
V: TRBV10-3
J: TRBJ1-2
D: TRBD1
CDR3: CAISAATGGYTF
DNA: TGTGCCATCAGTGCGGCGACAGGGGGCTACACCTTC

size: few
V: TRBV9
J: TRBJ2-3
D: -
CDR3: CASSSRPTGDTQYF
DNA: TGTGCCAGCAGCTCCCGCCCTACTGGAGATACGCAGTATTTT

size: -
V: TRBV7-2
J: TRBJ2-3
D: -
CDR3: CASSLRSTTNTDTQYF
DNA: TGTGCCAGCAGCTTACGTAGCACTACCAACACAGATACGCAGTATTTT

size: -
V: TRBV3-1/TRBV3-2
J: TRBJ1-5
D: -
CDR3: CASSLGGTNQPQHF
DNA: TGTGCCAGCAGCCTGGGAGGGACTAATCAGCCCCAGCATTTT

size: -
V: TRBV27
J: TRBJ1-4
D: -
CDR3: CASSFARAAGEKLFF
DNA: TGTGCCAGCAGTTTTGCCAGGGCCGCCGGTGAAAAACTGTTTTTT

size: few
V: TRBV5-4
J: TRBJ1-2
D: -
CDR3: CASSLYAAGAGYTF
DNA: TGTGCCAGCAGCTTGTACGCCGCAGGGGCTGGCTACACCTTC

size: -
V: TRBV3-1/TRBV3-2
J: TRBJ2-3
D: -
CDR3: CASSQDLRTDTQYF
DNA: TGTGCCAGCAGCCAAGATCTGAGGACAGATACGCAGTATTTT

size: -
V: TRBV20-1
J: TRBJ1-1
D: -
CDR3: CSATVNTEAFF
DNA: TGCAGTGCTACGGTGAACACTGAAGCTTTCTTT

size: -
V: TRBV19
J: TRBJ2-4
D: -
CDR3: CASSFPGGRGDIQYF
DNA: TGTGCCAGTAGTTTCCCCGGGGGCCGGGGGGACATTCAGTACTTC

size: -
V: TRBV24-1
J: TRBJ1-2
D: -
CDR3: CATSGEGTSYGYTF
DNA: TGTGCCACCAGTGGCGAAGGGACTTCCTATGGCTACACCTTC

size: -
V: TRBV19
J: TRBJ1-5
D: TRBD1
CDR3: CASRPTTGGNQPQHF
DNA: TGTGCCAGTAGACCCACGACAGGGGGTAATCAGCCCCAGCATTTT

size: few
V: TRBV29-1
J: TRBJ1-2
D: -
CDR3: CSAKDSDYGYTF
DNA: TGCAGCGCTAAGGACAGTGACTATGGCTACACCTTC

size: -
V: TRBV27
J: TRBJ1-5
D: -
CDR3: CASSNPGMINQPQHF
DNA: TGTGCCAGCAGTAATCCGGGAATGATAAATCAGCCCCAGCATTTT